This T cell receptor (beta chain) was identified during a study of T cell responses to AZD1222 COVID-19 vaccine. Whole-study findings and limits: Spike-specific TCR repertoires showed rising breadth and depth after two AZD1222 doses. White British donors predominated, females outnumbered males, and clonal diversity was possibly underestimated.

The assay was immunoSEQ multiplex PCR, and TCRdb's table has in-frame clones only and misses some. The table lists about 140,000 clones, about 91% of them singletons, with about 3.8% in the top ten. Concerning this clone: Its antigen is currently unknown.

The source is an adult who received the AZD1222 COVID-19 vaccine. The sample in question was peripheral blood, obtained 28 days after the second AZD1222 dose.

The CDR3: CASSFLVDTEAFF. In nucleotides, the CDR3 is TGTGCCAGCAGCTTTCTAGTGGACACTGAAGCTTTCTTT. V usage is TRBV7-2 and J usage is TRBJ1-1; D remains ambiguous. Germline V lookup: CDR1 SGHTA, CDR2 FQGNSA. V was trimmed by 3 bases and J by 3 bases, leaving 8 bases between them. The CDR3 runs to 13 residues.